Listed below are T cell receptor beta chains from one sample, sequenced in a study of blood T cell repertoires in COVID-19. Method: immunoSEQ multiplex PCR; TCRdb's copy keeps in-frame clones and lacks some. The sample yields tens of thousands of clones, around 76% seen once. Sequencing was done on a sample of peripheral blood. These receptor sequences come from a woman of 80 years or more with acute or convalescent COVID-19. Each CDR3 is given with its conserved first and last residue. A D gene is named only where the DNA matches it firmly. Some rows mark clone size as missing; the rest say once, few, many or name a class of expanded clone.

cdr3_nt: TGTGCCATCAGCCGGAACAGGGTGCTTAATGAAAAACTGTTTTTT; cdr3_aa: CAISRNRVLNEKLFF; d_call: .; j_call: TRBJ1-4; clone_size: once; v_call: TRBV10-3
cdr3_nt: TGTGCCAGCAGCGTCCTCGGGACTTTGAATGAGCAGTTCTTC; cdr3_aa: CASSVLGTLNEQFF; d_call: .; j_call: TRBJ2-1; clone_size: .; v_call: TRBV9
cdr3_nt: TGTGCCAGTAGCAGACTAGCGGGAGAAACCGGGGAGCTGTTTTTT; cdr3_aa: CASSRLAGETGELFF; d_call: TRBD2; j_call: TRBJ2-2; clone_size: .; v_call: TRBV19
cdr3_nt: TGTGCCAGTAGTATAAGACAGGGTAACAATCAGCCCCAGCATTTT; cdr3_aa: CASSIRQGNNQPQHF; d_call: TRBD1; j_call: TRBJ1-5; clone_size: .; v_call: TRBV19
cdr3_nt: TGTGCCAGCCGGGCCCGGGGGGGAAAGACCGGGGAGCTGTTTTTT; cdr3_aa: CASRARGGKTGELFF; d_call: TRBD2; j_call: TRBJ2-2; clone_size: .; v_call: TRBV6-5
cdr3_nt: TGTGCCAGCTCAAGGCTAGCGGGAGGGCCCACAGATACGCAGTATTTT; cdr3_aa: CASSRLAGGPTDTQYF; d_call: TRBD2; j_call: TRBJ2-3; clone_size: .; v_call: TRBV18
cdr3_nt: TGCGCCAGCAGCTTGGGCTGGCCTGAGACCCAGTACTTC; cdr3_aa: CASSLGWPETQYF; d_call: .; j_call: TRBJ2-5; clone_size: .; v_call: TRBV5-1
cdr3_nt: TGTGCCAGCAGTGAGATGCTAGTAGAGACCCAGTACTTC; cdr3_aa: CASSEMLVETQYF; d_call: .; j_call: TRBJ2-5; clone_size: .; v_call: TRBV6-1
cdr3_nt: TGTGCCATCGGGGACAGGGTCCATTCCTATGGCTACACCTTC; cdr3_aa: CAIGDRVHSYGYTF; d_call: TRBD1; j_call: TRBJ1-2; clone_size: .; v_call: TRBV10-3
cdr3_nt: TGTGCCAGCTCCTCGGTGGATAGCGGTTCCTACGAGCAGTACTTC; cdr3_aa: CASSSVDSGSYEQYF; d_call: .; j_call: TRBJ2-7; clone_size: .; v_call: TRBV18
cdr3_nt: TGTGCCAGCTCACCGCGGACAGGTTCGAACACCGGGGAGCTGTTTTTT; cdr3_aa: CASSPRTGSNTGELFF; d_call: TRBD1; j_call: TRBJ2-2; clone_size: .; v_call: TRBV18
cdr3_nt: TGTGCCAGCAGCGTAGCTGGATTGTGGGGCTTTACGAACACCGGGGAGCTGTTTTTT; cdr3_aa: CASSVAGLWGFTNTGELFF; d_call: .; j_call: TRBJ2-2; clone_size: .; v_call: TRBV9
cdr3_nt: TGTGCCAGCAGCCCGCGGACTAGCGGGAACTACGAGCAGTACTTC; cdr3_aa: CASSPRTSGNYEQYF; d_call: TRBD2; j_call: TRBJ2-7; clone_size: few; v_call: TRBV11-2
cdr3_nt: TGTGCCAGCAGCCAACTAGCGGGAGGCTTCGAGCAGTACTTC; cdr3_aa: CASSQLAGGFEQYF; d_call: TRBD2; j_call: TRBJ2-7; clone_size: .; v_call: TRBV11-2
cdr3_nt: TGTGCCACCAGTGACGCCACTAGCGGGGATTACAATGAGCAGTTCTTC; cdr3_aa: CATSDATSGDYNEQFF; d_call: TRBD2; j_call: TRBJ2-1; clone_size: .; v_call: TRBV24-1
cdr3_nt: TGTGCCAGCAGGGTGCCCTTGCTGCCGGTTTGTAATAATTCACCCCTCCACTTT; cdr3_aa: CASRVPLLPVCNNSPLHF; d_call: .; j_call: TRBJ1-6; clone_size: .; v_call: TRBV5-4
cdr3_nt: TGTGCCAGCTCACCTTCGGACAGGGGGCTCAATCAGCCCCAGCATTTT; cdr3_aa: CASSPSDRGLNQPQHF; d_call: TRBD1; j_call: TRBJ1-5; clone_size: .; v_call: TRBV18
cdr3_nt: TGTGCCAGCAGCAAAGCATGGGACTACCGCTCCTACGAGCAGTACTTC; cdr3_aa: CASSKAWDYRSYEQYF; d_call: .; j_call: TRBJ2-7; clone_size: .; v_call: TRBV21-1
cdr3_nt: TGTGCCAGCAGTTCAGGACAGGGAAGGAGGGAGACCCAGTACTTC; cdr3_aa: CASSSGQGRRETQYF; d_call: TRBD1; j_call: TRBJ2-5; clone_size: .; v_call: TRBV28
cdr3_nt: TGTGCCAGCAGCTCAGGGACCGGGCGGGGGTCCTATGGCTACACCTTC; cdr3_aa: CASSSGTGRGSYGYTF; d_call: .; j_call: TRBJ1-2; clone_size: .; v_call: TRBV2
cdr3_nt: TGTGCCAGCAGCCCCCGGTCGGGAGGGCTTGAGACCCAGTACTTC; cdr3_aa: CASSPRSGGLETQYF; d_call: TRBD2; j_call: TRBJ2-5; clone_size: .; v_call: TRBV5-5
cdr3_nt: TGTGCCAGCAGTGAACCGAGCAATCAGCCCCAGCATTTT; cdr3_aa: CASSEPSNQPQHF; d_call: .; j_call: TRBJ1-5; clone_size: .; v_call: TRBV6-1
cdr3_nt: TGTGCCAGCGCTTCCTGGCAAGCTTTCTTT; cdr3_aa: CASASWQAFF; d_call: .; j_call: TRBJ1-1; clone_size: .; v_call: TRBV2
cdr3_nt: TGCAGCGTCAACCGCAGGGGCCAGAATGAAAAACTGTTTTTT; cdr3_aa: CSVNRRGQNEKLFF; d_call: .; j_call: TRBJ1-4; clone_size: .; v_call: TRBV29-1
cdr3_nt: TGTGCCAGTAGTATCGGGCTAGCGGGAGTTGGCACCGGGGAGCTGTTTTTT; cdr3_aa: CASSIGLAGVGTGELFF; d_call: TRBD2; j_call: TRBJ2-2; clone_size: .; v_call: TRBV19
cdr3_nt: TGTGCCAGCAGTGAAGTGCGGGCCGGGGAGCTGTTTTTT; cdr3_aa: CASSEVRAGELFF; d_call: .; j_call: TRBJ2-2; clone_size: .; v_call: TRBV2
cdr3_nt: TGTGCCAGTCACACGGTACTAGCGGGACCGAATGAGCAGTTCTTC; cdr3_aa: CASHTVLAGPNEQFF; d_call: TRBD2; j_call: TRBJ2-1; clone_size: few; v_call: TRBV19
cdr3_nt: TGTGCCTGGGTAAGGGACAGGAACAATCAGCCCCAGCATTTT; cdr3_aa: CAWVRDRNNQPQHF; d_call: TRBD1; j_call: TRBJ1-5; clone_size: .; v_call: TRBV30
cdr3_nt: TGTGCCAGTAGCAAATGGAGCGGCAACTCTGGAAACACCATATATTTT; cdr3_aa: CASSKWSGNSGNTIYF; d_call: .; j_call: TRBJ1-3; clone_size: .; v_call: TRBV19
cdr3_nt: TGTGCCAGTTTGACAGGGAGAGGGCCTGGAAACACCATATATTTT; cdr3_aa: CASLTGRGPGNTIYF; d_call: TRBD1; j_call: TRBJ1-3; clone_size: once; v_call: TRBV2
cdr3_nt: TGTGCCAGCAGTTTTTACTCTCACGAGCAGTACTTC; cdr3_aa: CASSFYSHEQYF; d_call: .; j_call: TRBJ2-7; clone_size: .; v_call: TRBV12-3/TRBV12-4
cdr3_nt: TGCGCCAGCAGTGCAGGGAAGGACACCGGGGAGCTGTTTTTT; cdr3_aa: CASSAGKDTGELFF; d_call: .; j_call: TRBJ2-2; clone_size: few; v_call: TRBV10-2
cdr3_nt: TGTGCCAGCAGGGGGCGGATCAATGAGCAGTTCTTC; cdr3_aa: CASRGRINEQFF; d_call: .; j_call: TRBJ2-1; clone_size: .; v_call: TRBV2
cdr3_nt: TGCGCCAGCAGCCTTACAGGAAAACTGTTTTTT; cdr3_aa: CASSLTGKLFF; d_call: .; j_call: TRBJ1-4; clone_size: .; v_call: TRBV5-1
cdr3_nt: TGTGCCAGCAGCCAAGACCAACTAGGTGAGCAGTTCTTC; cdr3_aa: CASSQDQLGEQFF; d_call: .; j_call: TRBJ2-1; clone_size: .; v_call: TRBV4-2
cdr3_nt: TGTGCCAGTAGGCTAGCGGGGGCAGATACGCAGTATTTT; cdr3_aa: CASRLAGADTQYF; d_call: TRBD2; j_call: TRBJ2-3; clone_size: once; v_call: TRBV19
cdr3_nt: TGTGCCAGCAGCGTAGGACTAGCCTACGAGCAGTACTTC; cdr3_aa: CASSVGLAYEQYF; d_call: .; j_call: TRBJ2-7; clone_size: .; v_call: TRBV9
cdr3_nt: TGTGCCAGCGGGCAGGGCAATCAGCCCCAGCATTTT; cdr3_aa: CASGQGNQPQHF; d_call: .; j_call: TRBJ1-5; clone_size: few; v_call: TRBV2
cdr3_nt: TGTGCCAGCAGCAAACAGGGGGCACACATTCAGTACTTC; cdr3_aa: CASSKQGAHIQYF; d_call: TRBD1; j_call: TRBJ2-4; clone_size: .; v_call: TRBV6-5
cdr3_nt: TGTGCCAGTAGTATAGGGACAGGGATTTCGGAGCCCCAGCATTTT; cdr3_aa: CASSIGTGISEPQHF; d_call: TRBD1; j_call: TRBJ1-5; clone_size: few; v_call: TRBV19
cdr3_nt: TGTGCCAGCAGCTTAGGGTCTCTAGTAGGGGTTTCCTACAATGAGCAGTTCTTC; cdr3_aa: CASSLGSLVGVSYNEQFF; d_call: .; j_call: TRBJ2-1; clone_size: .; v_call: TRBV11-3
cdr3_nt: TGCGCCAGCAGTAGAGGGCGGGAGGGCCCACAGAAGCAGTACTTC; cdr3_aa: CASSRGREGPQKQYF; d_call: TRBD2; j_call: TRBJ2-7; clone_size: .; v_call: TRBV5-1